The 3 T cell receptor beta chains given below trace back to one sample, sequenced in a study of T-cell reconstitution after alpha-beta-depleted transplantation in children. The library targeted TCRbeta and was prepared with unique molecular identifiers. TCRdb recomputed calls from the PCR reads with MiXCR, one row per CDR3 protein. This sample has about 7,200 distinct CDR3 sequences, with more than 5% found just once. The specimen was PBMCs, mostly from graft donor cells, collected 180 days after TCRalphabeta/CD19-depleted stem cell transplant. The receptors were gathered from a child under two years old who had a stem cell transplant for acute myeloid leukemia, so the T cells may come from the graft donor.

In its sample, this clonotype was seen many times. The chain combines TRBV28 with TRBJ2-7, with TRBD2 identical over 8 bases. CDR1 MDHEN and CDR2 SYDVKM come from the germline V gene. Germline trimming cut 0 bases from V and 4 bases from J; bases unmatched to any gene: 11. The CDR3 is 17 residues long. The chain's CDR3 is CASSLWGSGGEGYEQYF. The CDR3 DNA sequence: TGTGCCAGCAGTTTATGGGGGAGCGGGGGCGAGGGGTACGAGCAGTACTTC.

This clonotype was seen repeatedly, ten times or more. The J gene is TRBJ2-7, the V gene TRBV7-8; D is unclear. From germline, CDR1 is SGHVS and CDR2 FQNEAQ. CDR3 size: 13 residues. Trimming shortened V by 1 base and J by 3 bases, and 7 bases separated the two germline ends. CDR3 nucleotides: TGTGCCAGCAGCTTAGGGACCCTCTACGAGCAGTACTTC. Encoded protein: CASSLGTLYEQYF.

This clonotype was seen at least ten times. The rearrangement uses TRBV6-5 and TRBJ1-1, with 9 bases that match TRBD1. Per the germline V gene, CDR1 is MNHEY and CDR2 is SVGAGI. The CDR3 covers 14 residues. Trimming cost V 8 bases and J 4 bases; bases outside gene matches: 8. The chain's CDR3 is CASSRDRAGTEAFF. For the CDR3, the DNA is TGTGCCAGCTCCCGGGACAGGGCTGGCACTGAAGCTTTCTTT.